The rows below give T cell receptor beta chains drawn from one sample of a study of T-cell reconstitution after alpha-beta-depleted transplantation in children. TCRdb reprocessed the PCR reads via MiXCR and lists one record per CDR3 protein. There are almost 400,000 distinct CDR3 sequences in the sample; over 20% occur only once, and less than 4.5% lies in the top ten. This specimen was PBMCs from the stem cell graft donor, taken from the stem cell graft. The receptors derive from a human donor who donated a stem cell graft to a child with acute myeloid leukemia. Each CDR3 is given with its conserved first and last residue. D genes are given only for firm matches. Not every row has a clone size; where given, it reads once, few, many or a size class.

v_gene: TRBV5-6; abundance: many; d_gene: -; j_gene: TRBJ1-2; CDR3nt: TGTGCCAGCAGCTTCGAGGTTGGTGGCTACACCTTC; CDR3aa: CASSFEVGGYTF
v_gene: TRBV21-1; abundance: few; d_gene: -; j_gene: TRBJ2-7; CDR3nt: TGTGCCAGCAGCAAATATCCATTGGAGACTAGGGATTCCTACGAGCAGTACTTC; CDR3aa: CASSKYPLETRDSYEQYF
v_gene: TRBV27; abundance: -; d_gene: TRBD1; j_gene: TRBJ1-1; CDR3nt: TGTGCCAGCTATGACCGCCAGGGGGTCACTGAAGCTTTCTTT; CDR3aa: CASYDRQGVTEAFF
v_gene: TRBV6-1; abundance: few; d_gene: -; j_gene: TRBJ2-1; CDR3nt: TGTGCCAGCAGTCCCGCGAGCTCCTACAATGAGCAGTTCTTC; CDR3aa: CASSPASSYNEQFF
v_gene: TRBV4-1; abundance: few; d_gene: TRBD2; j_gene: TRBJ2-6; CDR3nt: TGCGCCAGCAGCCAAGGACTAGCGGGACTTTCTGGGGCCAACGTCCTGACTTTC; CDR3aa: CASSQGLAGLSGANVLTF
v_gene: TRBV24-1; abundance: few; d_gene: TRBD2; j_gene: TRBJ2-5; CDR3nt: TGTGCCACCAGTGATTTTAGGTCTAGCGGGAGAGGGGAGACCCAGTACTTC; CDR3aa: CATSDFRSSGRGETQYF
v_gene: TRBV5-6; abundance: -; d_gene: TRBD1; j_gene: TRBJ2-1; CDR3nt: TGTGCCAGCAGCTTGGCCACAGGGGGACACTCCTACAATGAGCAGTTCTTC; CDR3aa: CASSLATGGHSYNEQFF
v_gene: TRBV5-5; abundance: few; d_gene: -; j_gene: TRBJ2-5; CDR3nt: TGTGCCAGCCGTTTGTGGGGGTACCAAGAGACCCAGTACTTC; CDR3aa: CASRLWGYQETQYF
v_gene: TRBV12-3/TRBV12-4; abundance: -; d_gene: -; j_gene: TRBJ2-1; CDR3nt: TGTGCCAGCAGTACCCTCCCTAGCAATGAGCAGTTCTTC; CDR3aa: CASSTLPSNEQFF
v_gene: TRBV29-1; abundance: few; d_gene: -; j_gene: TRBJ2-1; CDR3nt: TGCAGCGCTGACAATTCGGGGGCCGAGCAGTTCTTC; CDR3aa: CSADNSGAEQFF
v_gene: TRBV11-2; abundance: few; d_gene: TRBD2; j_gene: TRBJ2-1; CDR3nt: TGTGCCAGCAGCCCTCTAGCGGGTGGGAGCTCCTACAATGAGCAGTTCTTC; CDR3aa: CASSPLAGGSSYNEQFF
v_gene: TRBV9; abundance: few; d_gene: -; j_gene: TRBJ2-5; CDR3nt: TGTGCCAGCAGCGTAGCCCCGGGTTCTGAGACCCAGTACTTC; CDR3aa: CASSVAPGSETQYF
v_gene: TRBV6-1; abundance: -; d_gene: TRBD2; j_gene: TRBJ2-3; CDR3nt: TGTGCCAGCTCCTTTCCCCCGGCGGGAGGGCCCACAGATACGCAGTATTTT; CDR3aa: CASSFPPAGGPTDTQYF
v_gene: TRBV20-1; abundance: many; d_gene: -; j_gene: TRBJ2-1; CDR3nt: TGCAGTGCTAGGCCGGAGGACTACTACAATGAGCAGTTCTTC; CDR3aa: CSARPEDYYNEQFF
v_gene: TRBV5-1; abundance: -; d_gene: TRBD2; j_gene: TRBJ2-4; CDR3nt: TGCGCCAGCACTCCGGGGGGGCGGAAAAACATTCAGTACTTC; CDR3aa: CASTPGGRKNIQYF
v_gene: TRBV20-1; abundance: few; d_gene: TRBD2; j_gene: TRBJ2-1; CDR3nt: TGCAGTGCCTTTGGACTAGCGGGACAGGGCCTGGGTGAGCAGTTCTTC; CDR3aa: CSAFGLAGQGLGEQFF
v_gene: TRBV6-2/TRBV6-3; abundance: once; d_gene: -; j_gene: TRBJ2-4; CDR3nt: TGTGCCAGCAGTCGGGCCCAACTAGCCAAAAACATTCAGTACTTC; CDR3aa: CASSRAQLAKNIQYF
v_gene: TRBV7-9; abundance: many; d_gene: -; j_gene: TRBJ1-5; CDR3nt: TGTGCCAGCAGCCCTCGCGCAGGGCGAGATCAGCCCCAGCATTTT; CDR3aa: CASSPRAGRDQPQHF
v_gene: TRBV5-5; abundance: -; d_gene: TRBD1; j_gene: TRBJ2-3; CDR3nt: TGTGCCAGCAGCCGTCCGGGACAGGCCACAGATACGCAGTATTTT; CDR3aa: CASSRPGQATDTQYF
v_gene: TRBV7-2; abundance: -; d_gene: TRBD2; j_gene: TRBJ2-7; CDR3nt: TGTGCCAGCAGCTTAGTCGCGGGAGTTGAGCAGTACTTC; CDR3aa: CASSLVAGVEQYF
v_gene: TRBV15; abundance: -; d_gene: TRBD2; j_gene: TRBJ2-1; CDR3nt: TGTGCCACCAGCTTCCCCAGGACTAGCGGACTCTACAATGAGCAGTTCTTC; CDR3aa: CATSFPRTSGLYNEQFF
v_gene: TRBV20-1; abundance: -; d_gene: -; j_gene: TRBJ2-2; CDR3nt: TGCAGTGCTTCGCCGGGCCAGGGGAACACCGGGGAGCTGTTTTTT; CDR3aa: CSASPGQGNTGELFF
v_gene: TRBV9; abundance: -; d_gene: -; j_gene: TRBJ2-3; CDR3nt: TGTGCCAGCAGCGTAAATCCGGCGAGCACAGATACGCAGTATTTT; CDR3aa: CASSVNPASTDTQYF
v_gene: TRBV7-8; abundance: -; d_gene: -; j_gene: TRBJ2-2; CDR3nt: TGTGCCAGCAGCTTACGATGGGGCCGGGCGAACACCGGGGAGCTGTTTTTT; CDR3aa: CASSLRWGRANTGELFF
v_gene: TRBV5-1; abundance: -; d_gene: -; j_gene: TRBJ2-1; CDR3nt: TGCGCCAGCAGCTTAGAAGATGAGCAGTTCTTC; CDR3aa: CASSLEDEQFF
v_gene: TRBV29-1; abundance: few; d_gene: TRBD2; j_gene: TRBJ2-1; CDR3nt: TGCAGCGTTGCCCTAGCGGGAGGGGCCTACAATGAGCAGTTCTTC; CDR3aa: CSVALAGGAYNEQFF
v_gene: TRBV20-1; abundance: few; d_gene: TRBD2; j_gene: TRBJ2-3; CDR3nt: TGCAGTGCTAGAGACCGACTAGCGGGGGCGCCTAGCACAGATACGCAGTATTTT; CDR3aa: CSARDRLAGAPSTDTQYF
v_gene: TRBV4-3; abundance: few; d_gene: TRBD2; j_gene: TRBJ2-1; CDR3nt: TGCGCCAGCAGCCATTATACTAGCGGGAGCTACAATGAGCAGTTCTTC; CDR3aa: CASSHYTSGSYNEQFF
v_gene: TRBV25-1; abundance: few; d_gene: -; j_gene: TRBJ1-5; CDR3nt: TGTGCCAGCAGTGAATCAGGGCCAAATCAGCCCCAGCATTTT; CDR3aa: CASSESGPNQPQHF
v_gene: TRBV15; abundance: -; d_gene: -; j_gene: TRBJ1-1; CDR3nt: TGTGCCACCAGCAGCTTTTTCTTTACAGGCGGTCGGGGCACTGAAGCTTTCTTT; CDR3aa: CATSSFFFTGGRGTEAFF
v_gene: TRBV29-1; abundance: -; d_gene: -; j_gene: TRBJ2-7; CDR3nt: TGCAGCCTGTCGGACAGCCAATTTGGGGTTCGGAAGCAGTACTTC; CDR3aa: CSLSDSQFGVRKQYF
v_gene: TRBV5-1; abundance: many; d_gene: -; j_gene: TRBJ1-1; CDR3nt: TGCGCCAGCAGCTCCCGTCGTGCTGAAGCTTTCTTT; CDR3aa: CASSSRRAEAFF
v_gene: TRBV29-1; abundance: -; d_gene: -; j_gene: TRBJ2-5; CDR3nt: TGCAGCGTTGCAGTACAGCAAGAGACCCAGTACTTC; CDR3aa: CSVAVQQETQYF
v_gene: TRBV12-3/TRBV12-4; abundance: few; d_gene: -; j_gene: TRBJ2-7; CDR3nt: TGTGCCAGCAGCCGGGACAACTCCTACGAGCAGTACTTC; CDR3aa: CASSRDNSYEQYF
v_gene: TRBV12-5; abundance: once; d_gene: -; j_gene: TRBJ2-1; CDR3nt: TGTGCTAGTGGTTTAACGGGAGCGAGCAATGAGCAGTTCTTC; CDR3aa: CASGLTGASNEQFF
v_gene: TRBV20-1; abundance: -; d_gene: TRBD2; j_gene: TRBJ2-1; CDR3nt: TGCAGTGCTCGGACTAGCGGGAACCGAGAGCAGTTCTTC; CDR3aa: CSARTSGNREQFF
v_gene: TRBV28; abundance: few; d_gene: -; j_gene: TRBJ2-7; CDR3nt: TGTGCCAGCAGCCAACTCGGACCGCAACCCTACGAGCAGTACTTC; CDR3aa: CASSQLGPQPYEQYF
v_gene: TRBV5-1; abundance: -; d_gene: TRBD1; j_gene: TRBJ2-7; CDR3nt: TGCGCCAGCAGCTTGTTACAGGGGGGCGAGCAGTACTTC; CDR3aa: CASSLLQGGEQYF
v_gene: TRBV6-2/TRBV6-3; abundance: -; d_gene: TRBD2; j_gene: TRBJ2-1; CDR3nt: TGTGCCAGCAGTTACCCCGATGGACTAGCGCTCTACAATGAGCAGTTCTTC; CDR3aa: CASSYPDGLALYNEQFF
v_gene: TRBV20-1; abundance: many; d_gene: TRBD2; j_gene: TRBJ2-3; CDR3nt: TGCAGTGCTAGTAGCGGGAGGACAGATACGCAGTATTTT; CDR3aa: CSASSGRTDTQYF
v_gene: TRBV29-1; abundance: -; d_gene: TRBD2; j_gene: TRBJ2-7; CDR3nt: TGCAGCGTTGAAACTAGCGGGACCTCCTACGAGCAGTACTTC; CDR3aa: CSVETSGTSYEQYF
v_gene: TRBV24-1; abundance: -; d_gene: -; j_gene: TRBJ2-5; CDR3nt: TGTGCCACCAGTGATTTTAATGTCGTCCGGCGGGGCCTCCAAGAGACCCAGTACTTC; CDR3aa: CATSDFNVVRRGLQETQYF
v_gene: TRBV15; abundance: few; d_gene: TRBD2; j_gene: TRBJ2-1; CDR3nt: TGTGCCACCTCCGCGGGAGCTTGGGACAATGAGCAGTTCTTC; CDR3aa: CATSAGAWDNEQFF